This T cell receptor beta chain was recorded in a study of lymphopenia after photon versus proton radiotherapy. For this clone: Its antigen is not known.

Study-wide findings and caveats: In patients who died, overall survival fell as post-nadir TCR diversity dropped more. Better survival with proton therapy was suggested as possible, not demonstrated. Photon-treated patients lost naive T cells and TCR diversity; proton-treated stayed stable. After lymphocyte nadir, photon-treated repertoires showed oligoclonal expansion, especially CD8+ Temra.

TCRdb's copy holds only in-frame clones and misses some; the assay was immunoSEQ multiplex PCR. The table shows about 22,000 clones, with around 90% occurring only once. The sample here was peripheral blood, taken from a patient treated with proton-based radiotherapy. The clonotype comes from a woman between 70 and 85 years old with pancreatic cancer. Some clones in this sample may be carry-over from other donors' samples.

The CDR3 loop reads CASSLDRLGVEKTFGNTIYF. CDR3 nucleotide sequence: TGTGCCAGCAGCTTAGATCGTCTCGGGGTGGAGAAAACCTTTGGAAACACCATATATTTT. The chain has TRBV11-2 and TRBJ1-3; D not resolved. The V gene lost 0 bases and the J gene lost 3 bases, with 24 bases spanning the gap. Germline CDR1 SGHAT, CDR2 FQNNGV. CDR3 size: 20 residues.